This T cell receptor (beta chain) was identified during a study of CD4 T cell repertoires in COVID-19. Study-level results: SARS-CoV and/or HKU1 spike cultures shared between 7 and 25% of SARS-CoV-2 clonotypes.

In regard to this clone: Its antigen is unknown.

CDR1 is MNHEY and CDR2 is SMNVEV in the germline V gene (reference sequence). This CDR3 comprises 14 residues. V lost 3 bases and J lost 2, with 8 bases in between. Method: immunoSEQ multiplex PCR; TCRdb's copy keeps in-frame clones and lacks some. The data show 60,000 to 90,000 clones, about 80% seen once. These memory T cells were uncultured and sequenced directly after ex vivo isolation. Specimen: CD4+ T cells from peripheral blood, collected after recovery from COVID-19. The receptor was isolated from a human donor who had COVID-19. The chain joins TRBV27 to TRBJ1-5; no clear D. The CDR3 nucleotides are TGTGCCAGCAGTTTGGGGTTAGGCAATCAGCCCCAGCATTTT. Amino acids: CASSLGLGNQPQHF.